The rows below give T cell receptor beta chains drawn from one sample of a study of blood T cell repertoires in COVID-19. Data came from immunoSEQ multiplex PCR; TCRdb stores just in-frame clones and leaves some out. The sample records approximately 130,000 clones, roughly 86% being singletons. Sequencing was done on a sample of peripheral blood. The receptors were sampled from a woman in her fifties or sixties who had recovered from COVID-19. Both conserved end residues are part of each CDR3. D genes are given only for firm matches. Clone size is given for some rows only: seen once, a few or many times, or a class if the clone is expanded.

clone_size j_call v_call d_call cdr3_nt cdr3_aa
. TRBJ2-7 TRBV7-9 TRBD1 TGTGCCAGCAGCCCACCAGACGACAGGGCCCCCTACGAGCAGTACTTC CASSPPDDRAPYEQYF
. TRBJ2-3 TRBV9 TRBD1 TGTGCCAGCAGCGCCAACTCAGGGGGTACGCAGTATTTT CASSANSGGTQYF
. TRBJ2-1 TRBV18 TRBD2 TGTGCCAGCTCACCATCGAGGACTAGCGGGAGAATCAACAATGAGCAGTTCTTC CASSPSRTSGRINNEQFF
. TRBJ1-1 TRBV21-1 . TGTGCCAGCAGCAAAGGAGGCAGCCTGAACACTGAAGCTTTCTTT CASSKGGSLNTEAFF
. TRBJ2-5 TRBV28 TRBD2 TGTGCCAGCAGTCCCCCTGGCGGGGGGGCGAGTGAGACCCAGTACTTC CASSPPGGGASETQYF
once TRBJ2-7 TRBV7-2 TRBD2 TGTGCCAGCAGCGGCCAGGGACTAGTAACTTCCGAGCAGTACTTC CASSGQGLVTSEQYF
. TRBJ2-7 TRBV6-5 TRBD1 TGTGCCAGCAGTTACGACAGGGGGGTCTCTGAGCAGTACTTC CASSYDRGVSEQYF
. TRBJ1-2 TRBV9 TRBD1 TGTGCCAGCAGCCCGTCGACAGGGCCTCTGGGCTACACCTTC CASSPSTGPLGYTF
. TRBJ1-2 TRBV3-1/TRBV3-2 . TGTGCCAGCAGCCAAGATGCCGGGAAAGGCTACACCTTC CASSQDAGKGYTF
. TRBJ2-2 TRBV9 . TGTGCCAGCAGCGGTCGGGGGGCGGACACCGGGGAGCTGTTTTTT CASSGRGADTGELFF
. TRBJ1-5 TRBV19 TRBD1 TGTGCCAGTAGTACAATGACAGGGAGAGGGCAGCCCCAGCATTTT CASSTMTGRGQPQHF
. TRBJ1-1 TRBV29-1 . TGCAGCGTTGGCGGGGGGTTTCGGACTGAAGCTTTCTTT CSVGGGFRTEAFF
. TRBJ2-2 TRBV12-3/TRBV12-4 . TGTGCCAGCAGTTCCTATCCCGGGGAGCTGTTTTTT CASSSYPGELFF
few TRBJ2-5 TRBV7-8 . TGTGCCAGCAGCTTAGTCATTGAGACCCAGTACTTC CASSLVIETQYF
once TRBJ1-1 TRBV29-1 TRBD1 TGCAGCGTTGGGGGCAGGGGGCTCAGTAACACTGAAGCTTTCTTT CSVGGRGLSNTEAFF
. TRBJ1-1 TRBV6-1 . TGTGCCAGCAGTGAAGTACGGCAAAAAAGCGGAGCTTTCTTT CASSEVRQKSGAFF
. TRBJ2-1 TRBV7-6 . TGTGCCAGCAGCTTTAGCGGAGCCTACAATGAGCAGTTCTTC CASSFSGAYNEQFF